This is a list of T cell receptor beta chains from one sample in a study of Graves' ophthalmopathy and Graves' hyperthyroidism. TCRdb analysed the multiplex PCR reads with MiXCR anew, one entry per CDR3 protein. The sample shows 600,000 to 650,000 distinct CDR3 sequences, around a fifth of them seen only once. Sequenced: peripheral blood. Source of these receptors: a woman aged 18-29 years with stable Graves' hyperthyroidism. Some clones in this sample may be carry-over from other donors' samples. CDR3s include the opening cysteine and the closing phenylalanine or tryptophan. Fields, in order: J gene, clone size, D gene, V gene, CDR3 protein, CDR3 DNA. The D gene is left open where the match is weak. Rows may omit the clone size; those that give it use once, few, many or a size class.

TRBJ2-3 few NA TRBV24-1 CATSDTARYTDTQYF TGTGCCACCAGTGACACAGCGCGATACACAGATACGCAGTATTTT
TRBJ1-2 few NA TRBV3-1 CASSLPIRGSGNYGYTF TGTGCCAGCAGCCTGCCGATAAGGGGATCCGGGAACTATGGCTACACCTTC
TRBJ2-7 NA NA TRBV7-6 CASSAYRESHEQYF TGTGCCAGCAGCGCGTACAGGGAGTCCCACGAGCAGTACTTC
TRBJ2-7 many TRBD1 TRBV28 CASSLGTGEGYEQYF TGTGCCAGCAGTTTAGGGACAGGGGAGGGCTACGAGCAGTACTTC
TRBJ2-4 few NA TRBV13 CASSHEAGGAGDIKYF TGTGCCAGCAGCCACGAGGCTGGGGGCGCGGGGGACATTAAGTACTTC
TRBJ2-7 NA TRBD1 TRBV7-3 CASSTGGASSSYEQYF TGTGCCAGCAGCACAGGGGGCGCGTCATCCTCCTACGAGCAGTACTTC
TRBJ2-2 many TRBD2 TRBV13 CASSAPAGPNTGELFF TGTGCCAGCAGCGCACCAGCGGGGCCGAACACCGGGGAGCTGTTTTTT
TRBJ2-5 few TRBD2 TRBV4-1 CASSQAWGGGRGETQYF TGCGCCAGCAGCCAGGCTTGGGGCGGGGGTAGAGGAGAGACCCAGTACTTC
TRBJ1-6 NA NA TRBV7-2 CASSGPGGYNSPLHF TGTGCCAGCAGCGGGCCTGGGGGATATAATTCACCCCTCCACTTT
TRBJ2-7 few TRBD2 TRBV5-3 CATVGEGSTYEQYF TGTGCCACCGTGGGGGAGGGGTCGACCTACGAGCAGTACTTC
TRBJ2-6 many NA TRBV27 CASSLRFSGANVLTF TGTGCCAGCAGTTTAAGGTTCTCTGGGGCCAACGTCCTGACTTTC
TRBJ2-5 many NA TRBV12-3/TRBV12-4 CASTGPGETQYF TGTGCCAGCACAGGCCCGGGGGAGACCCAGTACTTC
TRBJ2-5 NA TRBD2 TRBV24-1 CATSDASGLFGETQYF TGTGCCACCAGTGATGCTAGCGGGTTATTTGGAGAGACCCAGTACTTC
TRBJ2-5 many TRBD2 TRBV20-1 CSARDPGTSRQETQYF TGCAGTGCTAGAGATCCCGGGACTAGCAGACAAGAGACCCAGTACTTC
TRBJ1-2 many NA TRBV12-3/TRBV12-4 CASSLQDTLIGYTF TGTGCCAGCAGTTTGCAGGATACCTTGATCGGCTACACCTTC
TRBJ1-2 many NA TRBV6-2/TRBV6-3 CASSYKFGSYGYTF TGTGCCAGCAGTTACAAATTCGGCTCTTATGGCTACACCTTC
TRBJ2-2 NA TRBD1 TRBV24-1 CATSKPGQGASGTGELFF TGTGCCACCAGTAAACCGGGACAGGGGGCGTCAGGGACCGGGGAGCTGTTTTTT
TRBJ2-5 NA NA TRBV2 CASSPRAFQETQYF TGTGCCAGCAGTCCCCGGGCCTTTCAAGAGACCCAGTACTTC
TRBJ1-3 NA NA TRBV4-1 CASSQDGGTGNTIYF TGCGCCAGCAGCCAAGATGGGGGGACTGGAAACACCATATATTTT
TRBJ1-1 NA NA TRBV15 CATSRVGRSAPNTEAFF TGTGCCACCAGCAGAGTGGGCAGGTCAGCTCCGAACACTGAAGCTTTCTTT
TRBJ1-2 NA TRBD1 TRBV12-3/TRBV12-4 CASSLIRGTGYTF TGTGCCAGCAGTTTAATTCGCGGGACAGGGTACACCTTC
TRBJ1-6 NA NA TRBV6-4 CASSSAGVNSPLHF TGTGCCAGCAGTTCCGCAGGGGTAAATTCACCCCTCCACTTT
TRBJ2-5 many NA TRBV20-1 CSALTQVPQETQYF TGCAGTGCTCTAACACAGGTTCCACAAGAGACCCAGTACTTC
TRBJ2-7 many NA TRBV5-1 CASSPTSRGTYEQYF TGCGCCAGCAGCCCGACTTCCCGGGGCACCTACGAGCAGTACTTC
TRBJ2-2 NA TRBD1 TRBV6-2/TRBV6-3 CASSYRGGYTGELFF TGTGCCAGCAGTTACAGAGGGGGCTACACCGGGGAGCTGTTTTTT
TRBJ2-7 NA TRBD1 TRBV24-1 CATSDSIGTGDPYEQYF TGTGCCACCAGTGATTCTATCGGGACAGGGGATCCCTACGAGCAGTACTTC
TRBJ1-6 few NA TRBV12-3/TRBV12-4 CASSFSSYNSPLHF TGTGCCAGCAGTTTCAGCTCCTATAATTCACCCCTCCACTTT
TRBJ1-1 many NA TRBV6-1 CASNRSMNTEAFF TGTGCCAGCAACAGGTCCATGAACACTGAAGCTTTCTTT
TRBJ1-1 many NA TRBV19 CASSIWGELNTEAFF TGTGCCAGTAGTATTTGGGGGGAACTGAACACTGAAGCTTTCTTT
TRBJ1-1 many NA TRBV6-1 CASCDRLGATEAFF TGTGCCAGCTGTGATAGACTGGGGGCCACTGAAGCTTTCTTT
TRBJ2-5 many NA TRBV12-3/TRBV12-4 CASSLYRQETQYF TGTGCCAGCAGTTTATACAGACAAGAGACCCAGTACTTC
TRBJ1-1 many NA TRBV6-5 CASSTNTEAFF TGTGCCAGCTCTACGAACACTGAAGCTTTCTTT
TRBJ1-5 many TRBD1 TRBV6-4 CASSRGTGDGTHQPQHF TGTGCCAGCAGTAGAGGGACAGGGGACGGAACCCATCAGCCCCAGCATTTT
TRBJ1-1 many TRBD1 TRBV7-7 CASNGTGWTEAFF TGTGCTAGCAACGGGACAGGATGGACTGAAGCTTTCTTT
TRBJ1-2 many NA TRBV29-1 CSATLGQPYGYTF TGCAGCGCTACCCTAGGACAGCCCTATGGCTACACCTTC
TRBJ2-7 many NA TRBV7-3 CASSLWDNRDEQYF TGTGCCAGCAGCTTATGGGATAACAGGGACGAGCAGTACTTC
TRBJ2-5 many NA TRBV7-2 CASSPMGADGETQYF TGTGCCAGCAGTCCCATGGGGGCCGATGGAGAGACCCAGTACTTC
TRBJ2-5 many TRBD2 TRBV12-3/TRBV12-4 CASSMTSGAGETQYF TGTGCCAGCAGTATGACTAGCGGGGCGGGGGAGACCCAGTACTTC
TRBJ1-1 once NA TRBV27 CASRLGAVTEAFF TGTGCCAGCAGATTGGGGGCGGTTACTGAAGCTTTCTTT
TRBJ2-7 many NA TRBV6-1 CASTPRRLGTYEQYF TGTGCCAGCACCCCGCGCCGTCTGGGCACCTACGAGCAGTACTTC
TRBJ1-5 many NA TRBV27 CASSPLDSNQPQHF TGTGCCAGCAGTCCCTTGGATAGCAATCAGCCCCAGCATTTT
TRBJ2-7 few NA TRBV30 CAWSQFTGGTYEQYF TGTGCCTGGAGTCAATTTACAGGTGGGACTTACGAGCAGTACTTC
TRBJ1-5 many NA TRBV25-1 CASSESGRQPQHF TGTGCCAGCAGTGAATCGGGAAGACAGCCCCAGCATTTT
TRBJ2-5 many NA TRBV20-1 CSARDHRQSSQETQYF TGCAGTGCTAGAGACCATAGACAGTCTTCGCAAGAGACCCAGTACTTC
TRBJ2-7 NA TRBD1 TRBV11-1 CASSNYRDSGLYEQYF TGTGCCAGCAGCAATTACCGGGACAGCGGTCTCTACGAGCAGTACTTC
TRBJ2-4 many NA TRBV28 CASSLGRLGAKNIQYF TGTGCCAGCAGCTTAGGGCGCCTTGGGGCCAAAAACATTCAGTACTTC
TRBJ2-7 once NA TRBV6-1 CASSEEPSYEQYF TGTGCCAGCAGTGAAGAGCCCTCCTACGAGCAGTACTTC
TRBJ1-2 many TRBD1 TRBV5-1 CASSQTGPSNYGYTF TGCGCCAGCAGCCAGACAGGGCCTTCTAACTATGGCTACACCTTC
TRBJ1-2 NA NA TRBV6-5 CASSYGRRHRGDGYTF TGTGCCAGCAGTTACGGGAGGCGACACCGAGGGGATGGCTACACCTTC
TRBJ1-5 once TRBD1 TRBV6-1 CASRDTGVGQPQHF TGTGCCAGCAGGGACACAGGGGTAGGTCAGCCCCAGCATTTT
TRBJ1-5 many NA TRBV5-1 CASSLGEGYSNQPQHF TGCGCCAGCAGCTTGGGTGAGGGGTATAGCAATCAGCCCCAGCATTTT
TRBJ2-7 NA NA TRBV28 CASSQRLEDYEQYF TGTGCCAGCAGTCAAAGGCTAGAAGACTACGAGCAGTACTTC